This TCR beta chain came from a study of early T cells in non-severe SARS-CoV-2 infection. Overall study results and limits: A preference for anti-spike CD8 responses marked VDJdb matching, which missed private and CD4 specificities.

Using its own MiXCR run on the 5' RACE reads, TCRdb lists one record per CDR3 protein. The sample includes tens of thousands of distinct CDR3 sequences, about 9% of them seen just once. Germline CDR1 is SGHDN and CDR2 is FVKESK. The CDR3 is 13 residues long. V was shortened by 0 bases and J by 7 bases, with 10 bases between the two germline ends. This clonotype was seen a handful of times. Its matching antigen is unknown. Material: whole blood. This clonotype was obtained from an adult who was a healthcare worker with PCR-confirmed SARS-CoV-2 infection or an uninfected control (not recorded which). The J gene is TRBJ2-7, the V gene TRBV14; D may be TRBD2 (5 bases). CDR3 coding DNA: TGTGCCAGCAGCCAAGATCTCCGGGGAGAGCAGTACTTC. It codes for CASSQDLRGEQYF.